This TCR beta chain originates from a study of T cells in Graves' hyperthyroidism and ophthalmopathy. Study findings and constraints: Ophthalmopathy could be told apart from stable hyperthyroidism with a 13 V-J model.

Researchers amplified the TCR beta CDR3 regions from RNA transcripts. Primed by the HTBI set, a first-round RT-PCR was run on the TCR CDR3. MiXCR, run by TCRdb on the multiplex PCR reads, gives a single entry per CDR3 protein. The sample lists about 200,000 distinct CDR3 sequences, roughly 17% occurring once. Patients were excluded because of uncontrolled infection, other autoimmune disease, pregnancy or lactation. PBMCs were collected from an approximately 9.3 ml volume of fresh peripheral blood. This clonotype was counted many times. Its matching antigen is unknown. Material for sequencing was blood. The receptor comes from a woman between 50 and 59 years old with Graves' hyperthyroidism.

CDR3 residues: CASSYAQPGRNEKLFF. CDR3 nucleotides: TGTGCCAGCAGTTACGCTCAACCCGGGAGGAATGAAAAACTGTTTTTT. The chain recombines TRBV6-2 or TRBV6-3 with TRBJ1-4; D call uncertain. Trimming took 2 bases from V and 5 from J, leaving 15 bases between them. Per germline, CDR1 MNHEY and CDR2 SVGEGT. CDR3 length: 16 residues.